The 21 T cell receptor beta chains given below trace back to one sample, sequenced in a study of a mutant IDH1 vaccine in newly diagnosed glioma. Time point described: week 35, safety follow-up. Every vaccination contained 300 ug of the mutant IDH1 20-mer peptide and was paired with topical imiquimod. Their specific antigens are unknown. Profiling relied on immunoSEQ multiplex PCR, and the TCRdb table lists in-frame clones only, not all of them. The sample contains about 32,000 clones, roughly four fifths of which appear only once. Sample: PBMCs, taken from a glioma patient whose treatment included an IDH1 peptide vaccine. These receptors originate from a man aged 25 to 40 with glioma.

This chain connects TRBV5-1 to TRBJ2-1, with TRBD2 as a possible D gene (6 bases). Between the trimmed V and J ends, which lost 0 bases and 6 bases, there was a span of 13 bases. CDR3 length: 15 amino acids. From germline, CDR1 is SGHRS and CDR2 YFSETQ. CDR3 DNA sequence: TGCGCCAGCAGCTTGGCCCATATGGGAGGCAATGAGCAGTTCTTC. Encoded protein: CASSLAHMGGNEQFF.

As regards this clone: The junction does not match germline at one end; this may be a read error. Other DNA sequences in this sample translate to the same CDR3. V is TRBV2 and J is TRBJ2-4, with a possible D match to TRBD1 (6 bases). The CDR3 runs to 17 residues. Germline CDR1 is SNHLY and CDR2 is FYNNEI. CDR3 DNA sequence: TGTGCTAGCAGTGAAATGGGAAAGGGGGTAGCCAAAAACATTCAGTACTTC. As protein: CASSEMGKGVAKNIQYF.

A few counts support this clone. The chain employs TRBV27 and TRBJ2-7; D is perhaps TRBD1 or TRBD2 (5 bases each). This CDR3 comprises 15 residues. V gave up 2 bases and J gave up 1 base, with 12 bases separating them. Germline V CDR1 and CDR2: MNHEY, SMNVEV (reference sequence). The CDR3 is CASSLVGGGSYEQYF. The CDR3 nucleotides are TGTGCCAGCAGTTTAGTTGGGGGTGGTTCCTACGAGCAGTACTTC.

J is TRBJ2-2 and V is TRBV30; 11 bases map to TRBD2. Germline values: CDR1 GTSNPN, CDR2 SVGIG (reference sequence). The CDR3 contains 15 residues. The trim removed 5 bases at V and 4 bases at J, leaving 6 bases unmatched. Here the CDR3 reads CAWSLAGVSTGELFF. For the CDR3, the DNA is TGTGCCTGGTCACTAGCGGGAGTCTCCACCGGGGAGCTGTTTTTT.

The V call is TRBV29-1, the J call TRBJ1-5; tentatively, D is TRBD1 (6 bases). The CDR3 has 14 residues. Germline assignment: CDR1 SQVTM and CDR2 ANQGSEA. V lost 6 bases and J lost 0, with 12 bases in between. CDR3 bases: TGCAGCGTCCTAGGGGGAGGTAGCAATCAGCCCCAGCATTTT. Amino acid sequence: CSVLGGGSNQPQHF.

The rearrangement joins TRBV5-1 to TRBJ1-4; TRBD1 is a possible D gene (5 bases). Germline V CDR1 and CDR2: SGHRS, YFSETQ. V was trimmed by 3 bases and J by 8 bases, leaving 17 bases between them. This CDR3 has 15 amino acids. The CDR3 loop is CASSSTSGYEEKLFF. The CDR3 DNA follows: TGCGCCAGCAGCTCCACTTCAGGGTATGAGGAAAAACTGTTTTTT.

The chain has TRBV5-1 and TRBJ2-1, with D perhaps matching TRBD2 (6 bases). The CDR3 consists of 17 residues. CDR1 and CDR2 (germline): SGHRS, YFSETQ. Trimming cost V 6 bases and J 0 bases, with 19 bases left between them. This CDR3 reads CASTRDSLRTSYNEQFF. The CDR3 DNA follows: TGCGCCAGCACCCGGGACTCCCTCAGGACCTCCTACAATGAGCAGTTCTTC.

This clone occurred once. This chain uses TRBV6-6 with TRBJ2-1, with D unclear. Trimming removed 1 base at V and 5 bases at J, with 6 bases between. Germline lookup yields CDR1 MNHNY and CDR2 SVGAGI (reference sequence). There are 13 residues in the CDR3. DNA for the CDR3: TGTGCCAGCAGTTACTTAGGAAACAATGAGCAGTTCTTC. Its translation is CASSYLGNNEQFF.

The CDR3 here is CATDGTGGNQPQHF. Written as DNA, the CDR3 is TGTGCCACTGATGGGACAGGGGGCAATCAGCCCCAGCATTTT. The V gene is TRBV19, the J gene TRBJ1-5, with TRBD1 matching 10 bases. The CDR3 is 14 amino acids. With V trimmed by 10 bases and J by 2 bases, 5 bases remained unmatched. Per the germline V gene, CDR1 is LNHDA and CDR2 is SQIVND (reference sequence).

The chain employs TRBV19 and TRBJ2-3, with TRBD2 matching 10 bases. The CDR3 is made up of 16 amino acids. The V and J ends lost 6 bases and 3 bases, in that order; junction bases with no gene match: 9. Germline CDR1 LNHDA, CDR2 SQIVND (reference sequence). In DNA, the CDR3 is TGTGCCAGTAGCGCCGCAGCGGGAGGGCTAACAGATACGCAGTATTTT. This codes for CASSAAAGGLTDTQYF. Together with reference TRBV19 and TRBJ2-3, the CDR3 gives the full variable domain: DGGITQSPKYLFRKEGQNVTLSCEQNLNHDAMYWYRQDPGQGLRLIYYSQIVNDFQKGDIAEGYSVSREKKESFPLTVTSAQKNPTAFYLCASSAAAGGLTDTQYFGPGTRLTVL.

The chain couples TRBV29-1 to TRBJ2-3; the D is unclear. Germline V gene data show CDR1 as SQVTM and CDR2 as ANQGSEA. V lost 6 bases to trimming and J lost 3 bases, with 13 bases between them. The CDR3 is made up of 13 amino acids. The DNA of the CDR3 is TGCAGCGTCAAAGGCGCGCTGACAGATACGCAGTATTTT. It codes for CSVKGALTDTQYF.

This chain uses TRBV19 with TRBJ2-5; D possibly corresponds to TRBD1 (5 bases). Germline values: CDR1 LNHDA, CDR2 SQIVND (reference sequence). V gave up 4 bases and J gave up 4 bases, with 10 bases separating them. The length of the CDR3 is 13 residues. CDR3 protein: CASSTSGRETQYF. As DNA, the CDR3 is TGTGCCAGTAGTACATCAGGGCGAGAGACCCAGTACTTC.

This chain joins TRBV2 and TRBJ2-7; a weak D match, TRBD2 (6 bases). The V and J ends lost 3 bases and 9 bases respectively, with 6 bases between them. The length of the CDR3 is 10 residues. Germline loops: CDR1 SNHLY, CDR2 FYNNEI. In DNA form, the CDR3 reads TGTGCCAGCAGTGAGGAGGGGCAGTACTTC. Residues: CASSEEGQYF.

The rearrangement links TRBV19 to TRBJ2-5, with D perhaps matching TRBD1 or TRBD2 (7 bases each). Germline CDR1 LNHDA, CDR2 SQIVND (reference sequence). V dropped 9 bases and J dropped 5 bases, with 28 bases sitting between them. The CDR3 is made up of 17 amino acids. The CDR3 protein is CASNQGGQRLGYETQYF. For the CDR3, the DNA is TGTGCCAGCAATCAGGGGGGGCAGAGGTTGGGGTACGAGACCCAGTACTTC.

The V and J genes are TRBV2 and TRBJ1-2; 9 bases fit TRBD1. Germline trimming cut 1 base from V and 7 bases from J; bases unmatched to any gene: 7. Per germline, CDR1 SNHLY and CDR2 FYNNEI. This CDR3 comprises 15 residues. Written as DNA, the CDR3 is TGTGCCAGCAGTGAAGACGGGACAGGGTGGTTTGGCTACACCTTC. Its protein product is CASSEDGTGWFGYTF.

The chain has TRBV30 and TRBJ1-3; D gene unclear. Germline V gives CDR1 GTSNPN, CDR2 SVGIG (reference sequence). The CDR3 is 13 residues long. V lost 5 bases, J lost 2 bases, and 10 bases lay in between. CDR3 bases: TGTGCCTGGTCTCTAGTGGCTGGAAACACCATATATTTT. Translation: CAWSLVAGNTIYF.

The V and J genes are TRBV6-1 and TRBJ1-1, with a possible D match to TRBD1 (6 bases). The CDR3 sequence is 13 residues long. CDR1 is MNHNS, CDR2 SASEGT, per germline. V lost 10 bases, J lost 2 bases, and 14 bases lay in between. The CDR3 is CATHRVKNTEAFF. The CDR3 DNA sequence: TGTGCCACCCACAGGGTAAAAAACACTGAAGCTTTCTTT.

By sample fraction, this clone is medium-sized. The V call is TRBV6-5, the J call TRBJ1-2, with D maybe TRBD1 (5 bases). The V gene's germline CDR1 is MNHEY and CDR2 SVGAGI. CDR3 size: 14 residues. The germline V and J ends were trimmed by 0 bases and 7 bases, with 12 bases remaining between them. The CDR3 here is CASSYSGPSFGYTF. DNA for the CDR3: TGTGCCAGCAGTTACTCGGGGCCCTCTTTTGGCTACACCTTC.

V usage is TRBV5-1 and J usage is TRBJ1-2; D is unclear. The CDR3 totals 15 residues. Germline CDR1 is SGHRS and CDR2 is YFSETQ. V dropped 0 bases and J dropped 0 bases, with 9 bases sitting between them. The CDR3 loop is CASSLGRSANYGYTF. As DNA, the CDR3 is TGCGCCAGCAGCTTGGGAAGGTCAGCTAACTATGGCTACACCTTC.

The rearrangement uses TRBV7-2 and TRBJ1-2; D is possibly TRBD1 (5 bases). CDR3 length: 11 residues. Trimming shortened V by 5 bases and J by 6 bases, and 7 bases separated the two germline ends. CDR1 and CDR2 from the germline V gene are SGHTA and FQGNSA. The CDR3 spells CASSVRDGYTF. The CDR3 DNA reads TGTGCCAGCAGCGTCAGGGATGGCTACACCTTC.

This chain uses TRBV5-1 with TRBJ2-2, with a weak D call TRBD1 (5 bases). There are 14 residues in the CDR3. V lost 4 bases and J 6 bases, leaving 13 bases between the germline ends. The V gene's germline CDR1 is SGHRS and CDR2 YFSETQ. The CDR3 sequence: CASSPAGSAGELFF. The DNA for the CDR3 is TGCGCCAGCAGCCCCGCAGGGTCGGCCGGGGAGCTGTTTTTT.